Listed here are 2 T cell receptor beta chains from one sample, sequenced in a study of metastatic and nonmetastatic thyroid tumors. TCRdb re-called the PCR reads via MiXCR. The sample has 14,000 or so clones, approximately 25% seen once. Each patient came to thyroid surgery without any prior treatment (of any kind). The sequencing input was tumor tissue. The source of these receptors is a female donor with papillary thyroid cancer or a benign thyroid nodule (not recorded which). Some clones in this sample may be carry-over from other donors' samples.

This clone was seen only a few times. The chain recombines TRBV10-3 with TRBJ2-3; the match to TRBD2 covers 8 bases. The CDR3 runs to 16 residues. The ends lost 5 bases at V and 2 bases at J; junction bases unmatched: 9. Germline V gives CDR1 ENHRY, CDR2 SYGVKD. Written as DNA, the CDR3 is TGTGCCATCAGTAGTAACTCAGCGGGGGACACAGATACGCAGTATTTT. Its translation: CAISSNSAGDTDTQYF.

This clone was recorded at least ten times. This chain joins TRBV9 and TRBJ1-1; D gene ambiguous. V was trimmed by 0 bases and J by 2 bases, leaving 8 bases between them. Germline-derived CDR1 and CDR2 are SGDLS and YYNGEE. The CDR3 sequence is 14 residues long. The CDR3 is CASSVAPTNTEAFF. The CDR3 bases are TGTGCCAGCAGCGTAGCTCCCACCAACACTGAAGCTTTCTTT.